This TCR beta chain was retrieved from a study of blood T cells in healthy people across ages. Alongside a J-beta primer mix, a sample-barcoded 5' primer served in a second PCR lasting about 7 to 12 cycles. TCRdb re-called the 5' RACE reads with MiXCR, one entry per CDR3 protein. The sample includes almost 550,000 distinct CDR3 sequences, around 24% seen only once; the top ten take 8.7%. The CDR3 spans 16 residues. The sample was also linked to a second study, of T cells of mothers and their children. That report notes: The yield was over 8 million TCR beta CDR3 reads from each mother and around 3.3 million from each child.

The rearrangement links TRBV12-3 or TRBV12-4 to TRBJ2-5; 10 positions agree with TRBD2. The end of the DNA fits TRBJ2-1 better, so the J call may be wrong. Sequencing input: blood. The sequence was obtained from a boy younger than 18 in good health. Written as DNA, the CDR3 is TGTGCCAGCAGTTTAAGGTGGACTAGCGGCTACAATGAGCAGTTCTTC. Its protein product is CASSLRWTSGYNEQFF.